This passage covers 20 T cell receptor beta chains from one sample sequenced in a study of CD8+CD57+ T cells in acquired aplastic anemia. Template material for TCR beta VDJ and CDR3 profiling consisted of genomic DNA. From the reads, TCRdb called clonotypes with MiXCR, one entry per CDR3 protein. The sample holds approximately 180,000 distinct CDR3 sequences, roughly 50% seen once. Patients sequenced had flow cytometry evidence of CD8+CD57+ cell expansion. Specimen: sorted CD4+, CD8+, or CD8+CD57+ T cells (not recorded which) from PBMCs. The receptors stem from a human donor with aplastic anemia.

The CDR3 protein is CASSPGVGGEKLFF. CDR3 nucleotide sequence: TGTGCCAGCAGCCCTGGGGTAGGAGGTGAAAAACTGTTTTTT. The chain carries TRBV25-1 and TRBJ1-4; no firm D call. This CDR3 comprises 14 residues. V lost 6 bases and J lost 7, with 15 bases in between. Looked up from germline, CDR1 is MGHDK and CDR2 is SYGVNS. The full variable domain, in which reference TRBV25-1 and TRBJ1-4 provide the parts outside the CDR3, is EADIYQTPRYLVIGTGKKITLECSQTMGHDKMYWYQQDPGMELHLIHYSYGVNSTEKGDLSSESTVSRIRTEHFPLTLESARPSHTSQYLCASSPGVGGEKLFFGSGTQLSVL.

This clonotype was observed once. Since a much larger clone is just one base distant, this may be a read error. This chain uses TRBV13 with TRBJ1-3; TRBD1 might be the D (5 bases). The V end was cut by 7 bases, the J end by 0 bases, with 10 bases between. The germline CDR1 and CDR2 sequences are PRHDT and FYEKMQ (reference sequence). The CDR3 loop spans 14 amino acids. In nucleotides, the CDR3 is TGTGCCAGCAACTCAGGGAGCTCTGGAAACACCATATATTTT. Translation gives CASNSGSSGNTIYF.

The chain carries TRBV20-1 and TRBJ2-7; the match to TRBD1 covers 10 bases. The CDR3 is 14 residues long. In germline, CDR1 is DFQATT, CDR2 SNEGSKA (reference sequence). Trimming cost V 0 bases and J 10 bases; bases outside gene matches: 9. CDR3 DNA: TGCAGTGCTAGAGATCTGGGACAGGGGCCAGTCCAGTACTTC. It is translated as CSARDLGQGPVQYF.

This chain uses TRBV29-1 with TRBJ2-1, with 7 bases matching TRBD1. Germline loops: CDR1 SQVTM, CDR2 ANQGSEA. The CDR3 is 11 residues long. Trimming removed 8 bases from V and 8 bases from J; junction bases left unmatched: 6. The CDR3 reads CSLQGRDEQFF. DNA of the CDR3: TGCAGCTTACAGGGGCGGGATGAGCAGTTCTTC.

This clonotype was counted many times. The chain couples TRBV2 to TRBJ2-2, with D unresolved. The CDR3 sequence is 15 residues long. In germline, CDR1 is SNHLY, CDR2 FYNNEI. The ends were cut back, 1 base at V and 0 bases at J, with 6 bases in the middle. The CDR3 region has the DNA TGTGCCAGCAGTGAAGTCGGAACGAACACCGGGGAGCTGTTTTTT. This sequence encodes CASSEVGTNTGELFF.

In regard to this clonotype: One end of the junction varies from germline; a read error may be responsible. V is TRBV7-9 and J is TRBJ1-6; D remains unclear. CDR1 and CDR2 (germline): SEHNR, FQNEAQ (reference sequence). The CDR3 sequence is 14 residues long. The CDR3 DNA follows: TGTGCCAGCAGCTTAGAAGGGTATAATTCACCTCTCCACTTT. This gives the protein CASSLEGYNSPLHF.

The chain employs TRBV29-1 and TRBJ2-5; D call uncertain. The CDR3 runs 11 residues. CDR1 and CDR2 from the germline V gene are SQVTM and ANQGSEA. V lost 7 bases and J lost 2, with 8 bases in between. In DNA, the CDR3 is TGCAGCGCTTGGTCTCAAGAGACCCAGTACTTC. It translates to CSAWSQETQYF.

The chain joins TRBV9 to TRBJ1-1; D possibly corresponds to TRBD1 (6 bases). Trimming removed 1 base at V and 1 base at J, with 8 bases between. CDR3 size: 14 residues. From germline, CDR1 is SGDLS and CDR2 YYNGEE. Here the CDR3 DNA reads TGTGCCAGCAGCGTACAGGGGACGAACACTGAAGCTTTCTTT. As protein: CASSVQGTNTEAFF.

With respect to this clonotype: A clone one base away is much larger, so this may be a read error. V usage is TRBV6-5 and J usage is TRBJ1-4; D is possibly TRBD1 (6 bases). V was cut by 2 bases and J by 5 bases, with 9 bases left in between. The CDR3 length is 14 residues. From germline, CDR1 is MNHEY and CDR2 SVGAGI. This CDR3 is CASSYGGQNEKLFF. The DNA of the CDR3 is TGTGCCAGCAGTTACGGCGGACAGAATGAAAAACTGTTTTTT.

This clonotype was seen ten or more times. J is TRBJ2-3 and V is TRBV19; D is possibly TRBD2 (5 bases). The CDR3 runs 17 residues. CDR1 LNHDA and CDR2 SQIVND come from the germline V gene (reference sequence). Deletions cut 3 bases from V and 2 bases from J, with 18 bases between. The CDR3 region has the DNA TGTGCCAGTAGTATTCTAGTAGGGCTAGCCAACACAGATACGCAGTATTTT. This codes for CASSILVGLANTDTQYF. The full variable domain, rest sourced from reference TRBV19 and TRBJ2-3, is DGGITQSPKYLFRKEGQNVTLSCEQNLNHDAMYWYRQDPGQGLRLIYYSQIVNDFQKGDIAEGYSVSREKKESFPLTVTSAQKNPTAFYLCASSILVGLANTDTQYFGPGTRLTVL.

The chain couples TRBV20-1 to TRBJ2-7; D gene ambiguous. In germline, CDR1 is DFQATT, CDR2 SNEGSKA (reference sequence). The CDR3 extends over 12 amino acids. Trimming took off 3 bases at V and 2 bases at J, with 8 bases between the two ends. CDR3 residues: CSARDVTYEQYF. In DNA, the CDR3 is TGCAGTGCTAGGGACGTTACCTACGAGCAGTACTTC.

This clonotype was detected ten times or more. The V gene is TRBV7-9, the J gene TRBJ1-6; 7 bases fit TRBD1. This CDR3 region has 16 residues. V lost 4 bases, J lost 4 bases, and 7 bases stayed unmatched. Per the germline V gene, CDR1 is SEHNR and CDR2 is FQNEAQ (reference sequence). This CDR3 reads CASSSSGTAYNSPLHF. Here the CDR3 DNA reads TGTGCCAGCAGCTCATCCGGGACAGCGTATAATTCACCCCTCCACTTT.

The rearrangement links TRBV2 to TRBJ1-6; D gene uncertain. From germline, CDR1 is SNHLY and CDR2 FYNNEI. V was trimmed by 5 bases and J by 7 bases, leaving 9 bases between them. The CDR3 runs 13 residues. The DNA for the CDR3 is TGTGCCAGCAGTTTAAACGGAAATTCACCCCTCCACTTT. Its protein product is CASSLNGNSPLHF.

The chain recombines TRBV2 with TRBJ1-4; D is unclear. Germline CDR1 and CDR2: SNHLY and FYNNEI. Trimming took 7 bases from V and 4 from J, leaving 10 bases between them. There are 13 residues in the CDR3. The CDR3 is CASIRNLNEKLFF. The CDR3 DNA reads as TGTGCCAGCATCAGGAACCTTAATGAAAAACTGTTTTTT.

The chain links TRBV5-1 to TRBJ2-7, with 8 bases matching TRBD2. J lost 5 bases, V lost 6 bases, and 13 bases had no gene match. CDR3 length equals 15 residues. From germline, CDR1 is SGHRS and CDR2 YFSETQ. The CDR3 DNA sequence: TGCGCCAGCACATACAGCGGGGGAGAGTTCGACGAGCAGTACTTC. Encoded protein: CASTYSGGEFDEQYF.

This rearrangement joins TRBV19 to TRBJ2-1, with 8 bases identical to TRBD2. Germline trimming cut 4 bases from V and 3 bases from J; bases unmatched to any gene: 8. CDR3 length: 16 amino acids. The germline V gene has CDR1 LNHDA and CDR2 SQIVND (reference sequence). CDR3 sequence reads: CASSTTGSGSYNEQFF. CDR3 sequence (DNA): TGTGCCAGTAGTACCACGGGGAGCGGGAGCTACAATGAGCAGTTCTTC.

Only a few counts were recorded for this clonotype. The genes are TRBV7-9 and TRBJ1-1, with D possibly being TRBD1 (5 bases). Germline-derived CDR1 and CDR2 are SEHNR and FQNEAQ (reference sequence). Between the trimmed V and J ends, which lost 1 base and 4 bases, there was a span of 7 bases. The CDR3 is 13 residues long. CDR3 region: CASSLERGTEAFF. The CDR3 DNA sequence: TGTGCCAGCAGCTTAGAGAGGGGCACTGAAGCTTTCTTT.

This clonotype showed up just a few times. With a much larger clone just one base away, this may be a read error. The gene calls are TRBV4-2 and TRBJ1-1; 7 nucleotides match TRBD1. The J segment lost 4 bases and the V segment lost 4 bases, leaving 9 bases of the junction unmatched. CDR1 LGHNA and CDR2 YNFKEQ come from the germline V gene. The CDR3 extends over 15 amino acids. Written as DNA, the CDR3 is TGTGCCAGCAGCCTACAGGGGAATGGTAGCACTGAAGCTTTCTTT. Translated, it gives CASSLQGNGSTEAFF.

On this clonotype itself: One junction end disagrees with the germline gene, perhaps due to a read error. The rearrangement uses TRBV7-7 and TRBJ1-6; D not certain. Germline V gene sequence: CDR1 SSHAT, CDR2 FNYEAQ (reference sequence). CDR3 length equals 15 residues. CDR3 region: CASSLDHSDNSPLHF. In DNA, the CDR3 is TGTGCTAGCAGCTTAGACCACAGCGATAATTCACCCCTCCACTTT.

This clonotype has a count of ten or more. This chain joins TRBV29-1 and TRBJ2-3; D is possibly TRBD2 (6 bases). The germline CDR1 and CDR2 sequences are SQVTM and ANQGSEA. The CDR3 spans 15 residues. Trimming took off 6 bases at V and 6 bases at J, with 22 bases between the two ends. CDR3 nucleotides: TGCAGCGTCCCGAGGGGAGCGGGTGAATCGGATACGCAGTATTTT. Amino acid sequence: CSVPRGAGESDTQYF.